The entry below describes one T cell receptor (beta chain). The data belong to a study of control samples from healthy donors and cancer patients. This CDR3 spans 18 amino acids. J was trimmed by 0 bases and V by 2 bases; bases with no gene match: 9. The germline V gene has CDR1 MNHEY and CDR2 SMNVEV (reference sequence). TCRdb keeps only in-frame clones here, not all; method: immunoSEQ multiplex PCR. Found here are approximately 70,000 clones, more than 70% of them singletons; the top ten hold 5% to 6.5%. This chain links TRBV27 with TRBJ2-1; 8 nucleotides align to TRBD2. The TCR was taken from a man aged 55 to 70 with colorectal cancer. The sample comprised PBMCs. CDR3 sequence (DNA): TGTGCCAGCAGTTTACCCCTTATAGCGGGGAGCTCCTACAATGAGCAGTTCTTC. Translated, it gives CASSLPLIAGSSYNEQFF.